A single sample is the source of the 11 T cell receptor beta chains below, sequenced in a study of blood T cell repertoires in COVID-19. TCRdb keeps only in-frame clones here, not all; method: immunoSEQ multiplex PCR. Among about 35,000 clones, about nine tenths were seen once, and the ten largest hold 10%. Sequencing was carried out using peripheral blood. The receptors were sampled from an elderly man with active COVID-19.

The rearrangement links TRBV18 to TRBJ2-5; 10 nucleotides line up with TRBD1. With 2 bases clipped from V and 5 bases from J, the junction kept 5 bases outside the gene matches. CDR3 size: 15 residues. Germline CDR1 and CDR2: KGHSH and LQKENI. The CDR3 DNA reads TGTGCCAGCTCACCAGAGACAGGGGGCCGGGAGACCCAGTACTTC. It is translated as CASSPETGGRETQYF.

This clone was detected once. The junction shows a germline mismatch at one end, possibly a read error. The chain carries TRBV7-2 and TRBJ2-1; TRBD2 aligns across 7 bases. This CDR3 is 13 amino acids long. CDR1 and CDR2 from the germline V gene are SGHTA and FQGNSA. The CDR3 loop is CASSLTYRLAGIF. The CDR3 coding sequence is TGTGCCAGCAGCTTAACTTATAGACTAGCCGGGATCTTC.

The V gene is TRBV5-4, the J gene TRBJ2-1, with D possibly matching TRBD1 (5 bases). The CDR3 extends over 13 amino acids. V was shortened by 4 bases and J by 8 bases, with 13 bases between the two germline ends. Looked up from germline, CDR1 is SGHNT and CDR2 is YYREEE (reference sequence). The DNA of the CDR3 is TGTGCCAGCAGCGCCGACAGATACTATGAGCAGTTCTTC. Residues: CASSADRYYEQFF.

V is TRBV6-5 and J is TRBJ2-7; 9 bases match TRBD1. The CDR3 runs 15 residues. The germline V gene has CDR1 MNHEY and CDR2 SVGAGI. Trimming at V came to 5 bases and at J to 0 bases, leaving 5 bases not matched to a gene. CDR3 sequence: CASSKTGGHSYEQYF. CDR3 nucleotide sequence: TGTGCCAGCAGTAAAACAGGGGGCCACTCCTACGAGCAGTACTTC.

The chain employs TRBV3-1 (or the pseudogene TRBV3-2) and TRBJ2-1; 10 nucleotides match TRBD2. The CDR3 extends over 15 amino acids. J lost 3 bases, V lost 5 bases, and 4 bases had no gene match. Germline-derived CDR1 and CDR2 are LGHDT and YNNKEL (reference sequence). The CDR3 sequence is CASSSGRGSYNEQFF. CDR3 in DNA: TGTGCCAGCAGCAGCGGGAGGGGGAGCTACAATGAGCAGTTCTTC.

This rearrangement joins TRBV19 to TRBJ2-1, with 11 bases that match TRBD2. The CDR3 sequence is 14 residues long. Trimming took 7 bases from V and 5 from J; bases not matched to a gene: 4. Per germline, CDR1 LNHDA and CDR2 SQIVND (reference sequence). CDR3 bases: TGTGCCAGTATGAGGACTAGCGGGCACAATGAGCAGTTCTTC. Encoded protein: CASMRTSGHNEQFF.

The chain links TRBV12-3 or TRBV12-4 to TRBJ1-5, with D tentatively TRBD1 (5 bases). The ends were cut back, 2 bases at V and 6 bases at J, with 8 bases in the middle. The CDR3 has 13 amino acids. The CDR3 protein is CASSLLGGQPQHF. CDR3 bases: TGTGCCAGCAGTTTATTGGGGGGTCAGCCCCAGCATTTT.

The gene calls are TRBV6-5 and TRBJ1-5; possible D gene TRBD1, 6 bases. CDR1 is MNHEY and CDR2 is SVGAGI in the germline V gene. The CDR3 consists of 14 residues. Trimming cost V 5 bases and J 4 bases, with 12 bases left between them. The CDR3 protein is CASSPLQGNQPQHF. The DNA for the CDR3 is TGTGCCAGCAGTCCCCTCCAGGGGAATCAGCCCCAGCATTTT.

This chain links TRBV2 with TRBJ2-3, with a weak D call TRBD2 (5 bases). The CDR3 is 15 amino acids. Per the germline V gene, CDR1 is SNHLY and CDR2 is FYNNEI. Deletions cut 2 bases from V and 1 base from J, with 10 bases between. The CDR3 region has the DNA TGTGCCAGCAGTGAAAGGGCTAGCCGCACAGATACGCAGTATTTT. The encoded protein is CASSERASRTDTQYF.

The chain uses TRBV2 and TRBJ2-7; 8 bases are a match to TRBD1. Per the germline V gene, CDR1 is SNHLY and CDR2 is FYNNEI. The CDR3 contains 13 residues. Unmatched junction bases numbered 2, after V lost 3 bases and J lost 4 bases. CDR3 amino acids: CASSEDREYEQYF. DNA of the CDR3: TGTGCCAGCAGTGAGGACAGGGAGTACGAGCAGTACTTC.

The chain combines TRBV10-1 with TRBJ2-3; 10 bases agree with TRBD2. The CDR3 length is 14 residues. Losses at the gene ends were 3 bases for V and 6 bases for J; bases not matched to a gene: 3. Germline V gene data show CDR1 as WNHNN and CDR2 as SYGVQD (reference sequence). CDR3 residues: CASSELAGRDTQYF. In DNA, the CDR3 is TGCGCCAGCAGTGAACTAGCGGGGAGGGATACGCAGTATTTT.